This TCR beta chain was captured in a study of cytomegalovirus exposure and HLA in healthy donors (dated by TCRdb to about 2017). Looking at the study overall: According to a later analysis, one platform produced both the 100 to 150 validation repertoires and the 666 repertoires of the first cohort. To predict cytomegalovirus infection status, the study brought together high-throughput TCR immunosequencing, statistical association of individual TCRs with disease status, and machine learning. Besides the first cohort of roughly 660 subjects, a separate validation cohort made up of 120 different subjects was used. The aim of the study was to test whether cataloging public T cell receptors could identify signatures of past pathogen exposure.

The method was the immunoSEQ multiplex PCR assay. In the authors' own workflow: A statistical classification framework was developed to diagnose cytomegalovirus status using the catalog of TCR beta chain sequences. TCRdb mirrors the immuneACCESS table, restricted to in-frame sequences. Some clones are absent from its copies; in checked studies, under half trace to an unresolved V gene, and the reason for the others is unknown. V and J calls and clone size come straight from that table; D and trimming were deduced from the DNA. The sample data list around 150,000 clones, and about 88% of these were observed just once. 2.5% to 3% of the sample rests with the top ten. Donors formed part of the validation cohort, which comprised about 130 subjects and was distinct from the first cohort of under 750 subjects. Remarks on this clone: The target of this receptor is not known. No qualities accompany the bases; no much larger clone lies one base away.

The CDR3 runs 11 amino acids, cysteine and phenylalanine included. The only DNA kept is the CDR3, 33 bases in frame from the first base. A distance of 7 bases separates the germline ends of V and J, which lose 7 bases and 3 bases respectively. Taken from the germline V gene (reference sequence), the CDR1 and CDR2 loops are DFQATT and SNEGSKA. What the research found in general, with its limitations: In vitro tests confirmed that a few of the cytomegalovirus-associated TCR beta chains recognize cytomegalovirus antigens. Of the cluster scores, 85% to 95% were above 0 in a later analysis, which found that TCRs clustered in the first cohort also tended to co-occur in the 120 or so validation repertoires. The validation cohort had no HLA typing available for a later analysis, so co-occurrence within that cohort was assessed over all 120 or so repertoires. The authors suggested that the approach could potentially be generalized to other disease states and immunological phenotypes. While some public TCRs were present in many individuals, most TCR sequences turned up only very rarely across donors. The classifier was reported to diagnose cytomegalovirus status with high specificity and sensitivity in both the original cohort and the validation cohort. The study listed 164 TCR beta chains as associated with cytomegalovirus.

Recombination joined TRBV20-1 with TRBJ2-1; TRBD2 is perhaps the D gene, given 5 matching bases. This clonotype originated in a man aged 18 to 30 in good health and CMV-seronegative. Sample: PBMCs. The CDR3 sequence is CSGSVYNEQFF. The DNA sequence follows: TGCAGTGGTAGCGTCTACAATGAGCAGTTCTTC.